This TCR beta chain was captured in a study of T cells after yellow fever vaccination. Study-level results: Contamination by abundant bulk-population clonotypes could be present in FACS-sorted repertoires.

This clonotype was picked up a small number of times. Antigen unknown. TCRdb re-derived calls from the 5' RACE reads in MiXCR, one entry per CDR3 protein. Of hundreds of thousands of distinct CDR3 sequences listed, 8.7% were seen once; the top ten hold over 15%. J was trimmed by 10 bases and V by 6 bases; bases with no gene match: 19. CDR3 length equals 17 residues. In germline, CDR1 is MDHEN, CDR2 SYDVKM. The specimen comprised PBMCs, sampled on the day of the first yellow fever vaccination. The rearrangement links TRBV28 to TRBJ1-4; 8 bases are shared with TRBD1. This TCR derives from a young man who received the YFV17D yellow fever vaccine. The CDR3 DNA reads TGTGCCAGCAGCACCGGACAGGGAATTCTATATAGTGGAAAACTGTTTTTT. This gives the protein CASSTGQGILYSGKLFF.